Shown below are 14 T cell receptor beta chains from a single sample sequenced in a study of cytomegalovirus exposure and HLA in healthy donors. This PCR relied on a set of 60 Vbeta primers and 13 Jbeta primers. Sequencing used immunoSEQ multiplex PCR; TCRdb keeps in-frame clones, though not all of them. The table has 150,000 to 200,000 clones, around 77% seen once. Sequenced material: PBMCs. These receptors all stem from a man aged 60 to 69 in good health and CMV-seronegative.

The genes are TRBV5-6 and TRBJ2-5; 7 nucleotides match TRBD1. The J call may be incorrect, as the DNA end agrees better with TRBJ2-7. The CDR3 consists of 16 residues. CDR1 and CDR2 (germline): SGHDT, YYEEEE. The CDR3 reads CASSSRIQGNSYEQYF. For the CDR3, the DNA is TGTGCCAGCAGCTCCCGAATACAGGGGAACTCCTACGAGCAGTACTTC.

The chain employs TRBV11-2 and TRBJ2-1; 11 bases match TRBD2. The CDR3 has 16 residues. CDR1 and CDR2 from the germline V gene are SGHAT and FQNNGV. Germline trimming cut 5 bases from V and 7 bases from J; bases unmatched to any gene: 10. The CDR3 DNA follows: TGTGCCAGCAGCAAAAATAGCGGGAGGGCGTGGAATGAGCAGTTCTTC. It yields the protein CASSKNSGRAWNEQFF.

The rearrangement links TRBV10-3 to TRBJ2-5, with a weak D call TRBD2 (6 bases). The CDR3 length is 13 residues. Trimming took off 8 bases at V and 2 bases at J, with 12 bases between the two ends. CDR1 and CDR2 from the germline V gene are ENHRY and SYGVKD. CDR3 in DNA: TGTGCCATCGGAGGGACTCTTCAAGAGACCCAGTACTTC. Translating it yields CAIGGTLQETQYF.

This clone was counted between two and nine times. The rearrangement links TRBV6-4 to TRBJ2-3, with a weak D call TRBD2 (5 bases). The ends were cut back, 3 bases at V and 2 bases at J, with 12 bases in the middle. Per germline, CDR1 MRHNA and CDR2 SNTAGT. The CDR3 runs 15 residues. CDR3 sequence (DNA): TGTGCCAGCAGTGAGGCTAGCAGTCCCACAGATACGCAGTATTTT. Its translation: CASSEASSPTDTQYF.

The chain is built from TRBV2 and TRBJ2-5; TRBD1 agrees at 7 bases. Germline V gene sequence: CDR1 SNHLY, CDR2 FYNNEI. The CDR3 loop spans 16 amino acids. V shed 4 bases, J shed 4 bases, and the junction held 12 bases outside the gene matches. The CDR3 loop is CASSASGTAFSETQYF. As DNA, the CDR3 is TGTGCCAGCAGTGCCTCCGGGACAGCTTTTTCAGAGACCCAGTACTTC.

The chain combines TRBV7-2 with TRBJ1-4, with D maybe TRBD1 (5 bases). The CDR3 consists of 15 residues. V lost 5 bases to trimming and J lost 0 bases, with 10 bases between them. Germline-derived CDR1 and CDR2 are SGHTA and FQGNSA. CDR3 region: CASSTRQTTNEKLFF. CDR3 DNA: TGTGCCAGCAGCACCCGACAGACAACTAATGAAAAACTGTTTTTT.

The chain employs TRBV9 and TRBJ2-5, with D tentatively TRBD2 (5 bases). V was shortened by 1 base and J by 0 bases, with 10 bases between the two germline ends. This CDR3 spans 15 amino acids. Germline CDR1 is SGDLS and CDR2 is YYNGEE. CDR3 in amino acids: CASSVQEEYQETQYF. The CDR3, as DNA: TGTGCCAGCAGCGTACAGGAGGAGTACCAAGAGACCCAGTACTTC.

V and J are TRBV6-5 and TRBJ2-3; possibly TRBD2 for D (5 bases). The CDR3 is made up of 12 amino acids. Trimming removed 8 bases at V and 5 bases at J, with 11 bases between. Germline V gene lookup returns CDR1 MNHEY and CDR2 SVGAGI. CDR3: CASRSGLDTQYF. For the CDR3, the DNA is TGTGCCAGCCGATCGGGGTTAGATACGCAGTATTTT.

V gene TRBV13 combines with J gene TRBJ1-3; the D is unclear. Germline V gene lookup returns CDR1 PRHDT and CDR2 FYEKMQ (reference sequence). This CDR3 is 13 amino acids long. V lost 8 bases, J lost 0 bases, and 8 bases lay in between. The CDR3 region is CASGSYSGNTIYF. As DNA, the CDR3 is TGTGCCAGCGGTTCCTACTCTGGAAACACCATATATTTT.

This chain uses TRBV6-1 with TRBJ1-2, with D maybe TRBD1 (6 bases). Trimming took 3 bases from V and 8 from J, leaving 19 bases between them. The CDR3 extends over 15 amino acids. Germline V gene sequence: CDR1 MNHNS, CDR2 SASEGT. The CDR3 nucleotides read TGTGCCAGCAGTGAGTTCCCCTCGGGACAAAGGGGCTACACCTTC. Amino acids: CASSEFPSGQRGYTF.

This sequence joins TRBV1 and TRBJ2-3; TRBD2, the table's D call, lacks a check against the DNA. TRBV1 is deemed a pseudogene. The CDR3 is 15 amino acids. This CDR3 is CTSSQDSTKPDTQYF. In DNA, the CDR3 is TGCACCAGCAGCCAAGATAGTACCAAGCCAGATACGCAGTATTTT.

This clone was seen more than once but under ten times. The V and J genes are TRBV11-2 and TRBJ1-1, with D uncertain. Trimming removed 3 bases at V and 1 base at J, with 12 bases between. The CDR3 has 15 amino acids. Per the germline V gene, CDR1 is SGHAT and CDR2 is FQNNGV. CDR3 amino acids: CASSFRSSENTEAFF. The CDR3 nucleotides are TGTGCCAGCAGCTTTCGTTCGAGCGAGAACACTGAAGCTTTCTTT.

The V call is TRBV9, the J call TRBJ1-3; 8 bases agree with TRBD1. V gave up 4 bases and J gave up 2 bases; unmatched junction bases: 8. There are 16 residues in the CDR3. Germline V CDR1 and CDR2: SGDLS, YYNGEE. The CDR3 spells CASSPGGPSAGNTIYF. The CDR3 region has the DNA TGTGCCAGCAGCCCAGGGGGCCCCTCCGCTGGAAACACCATATATTTT.

The chain is built from TRBV6-5 and TRBJ1-2, with 9 bases lining up with TRBD1. The germline V gene encodes CDR1 MNHEY and CDR2 SVGAGI. V trimming: 7 bases; J trimming: 7 bases; junction bases outside the gene matches: 4. The CDR3 is 12 residues long. The CDR3 DNA sequence: TGTGCCAGCACCGGACAGGGGTCTGGCTACACCTTC. Its translation: CASTGQGSGYTF.